These 18 T cell receptor beta chains share one sample of origin, sequenced in a study of T-cell reconstitution after alpha-beta-depleted transplantation in children. The TCRbeta library incorporated unique molecular identifiers. TCRdb recomputed calls from the PCR reads with MiXCR, one row per CDR3 protein. Seen here are approximately 490,000 distinct CDR3 sequences, approximately 13% observed once, and the top ten hold around 5.6%. The source material was PBMCs from the stem cell graft donor, sampled from the stem cell graft. The receptor set was obtained from a human donor who donated a stem cell graft to a child with combined immunodeficiency.

This clonotype was picked up a small number of times. The chain links TRBV13 to TRBJ2-5, with D possibly matching TRBD2 (6 bases). Germline V gives CDR1 PRHDT, CDR2 FYEKMQ (reference sequence). This CDR3 contains 13 residues. The V gene lost 5 bases and the J gene lost 4 bases, with 11 bases spanning the gap. Written as DNA, the CDR3 is TGTGCCAGCAGCCACCGACTAGGAGAGACCCAGTACTTC. It codes for CASSHRLGETQYF. Combining the CDR3 with reference TRBV13 and TRBJ2-5 gives the whole variable domain AAGVIQSPRHLIKEKRETATLKCYPIPRHDTVYWYQQGPGQDPQFLISFYEKMQSDKGSIPDRFSAQQFSDYHSELNMSSLELGDSALYFCASSHRLGETQYFGPGTRLLVL.

This clonotype was observed at least ten times. The chain employs TRBV5-1 and TRBJ2-5, with D perhaps matching TRBD1 (6 bases). This CDR3 has 13 amino acids. V was cut by 2 bases and J by 2 bases, with 7 bases left in between. In germline, CDR1 is SGHRS, CDR2 YFSETQ. CDR3 protein: CASSFGQQETQYF. The CDR3 DNA follows: TGCGCCAGCAGCTTCGGACAGCAAGAGACCCAGTACTTC.

V usage is TRBV7-2 and J usage is TRBJ1-5; no reliable D call. This CDR3 region has 15 residues. The V end lost 6 bases, the J end lost 0 bases, and 12 bases lay between the germline ends. Germline CDR1 reads SGHTA; CDR2 reads FQGNSA. The CDR3 DNA sequence: TGTGCCAGCAGGGCGGACGGGTATAGCAATCAGCCCCAGCATTTT. This codes for CASRADGYSNQPQHF.

In this sample, this clonotype turned up a few times. The chain recombines TRBV2 with TRBJ2-5; 8 bases agree with TRBD1. Germline loops: CDR1 SNHLY, CDR2 FYNNEI. The CDR3 contains 14 residues. With V trimmed by 10 bases and J by 0 bases, 7 bases remained unmatched. CDR3 loop: CATPGQVDQETQYF. DNA for the CDR3: TGTGCCACTCCGGGACAGGTAGACCAAGAGACCCAGTACTTC. Filled out from reference TRBV2 and TRBJ2-5, the complete variable domain reads EPEVTQTPSHQVTQMGQEVILRCVPISNHLYFYWYRQILGQKVEFLVSFYNNEISEKSEIFDDQFSVERPDGSNFTLKIRSTKLEDSAMYFCATPGQVDQETQYFGPGTRLLVL.

This clonotype showed up just once. The chain links TRBV5-1 to TRBJ1-2; D remains unclear. This CDR3 spans 14 amino acids. Trimming took off 4 bases at V and 5 bases at J, with 15 bases between the two ends. CDR1 is SGHRS, CDR2 YFSETQ, per germline. CDR3 sequence: CASSTHSEEYGYTF. CDR3 coding DNA: TGCGCCAGCAGCACACACTCGGAGGAGTATGGCTACACCTTC.

A few counts support this clonotype. The chain joins TRBV20-1 to TRBJ2-3; D not certain. V was cut by 1 base and J by 2 bases, with 10 bases left in between. The CDR3 loop spans 14 amino acids. In germline, CDR1 is DFQATT, CDR2 SNEGSKA (reference sequence). The DNA of the CDR3 is TGCAGTGCTAGAGGGACGGACGACACAGATACGCAGTATTTT. Protein product: CSARGTDDTDTQYF.

The rearrangement uses TRBV29-1 and TRBJ2-5; D possibly corresponds to TRBD1 (5 bases). CDR1 is SQVTM, CDR2 ANQGSEA, per germline. V shed 4 bases and J shed 2 bases, with 14 bases lying between them. CDR3 size: 14 residues. DNA of the CDR3: TGCAGCGTTGGGGGCAGGGTCGTGCAAGAGACCCAGTACTTC. As protein: CSVGGRVVQETQYF.

This clonotype was seen at least ten times. The rearrangement joins TRBV20-1 to TRBJ2-1; D perhaps matches TRBD1 (5 bases). Trimming shortened V by 3 bases and J by 2 bases, and 11 bases separated the two germline ends. The germline gives CDR1 DFQATT, CDR2 SNEGSKA (reference sequence). The CDR3 loop spans 14 amino acids. The CDR3 region has the DNA TGCAGTGCTAGTCAGGGCTTCGCCTACAATGAGCAGTTCTTC. Translating it yields CSASQGFAYNEQFF.

This clonotype was detected only a few times. The chain couples TRBV7-2 to TRBJ1-2; D may be TRBD1 (5 bases). V lost 0 bases to trimming and J lost 6 bases, with 11 bases between them. Germline lookup yields CDR1 SGHTA and CDR2 FQGNSA. This CDR3 contains 14 residues. CDR3: CASSLALPTDGYTF. DNA for the CDR3: TGTGCCAGCAGCTTAGCCCTACCGACAGATGGCTACACCTTC.

This clonotype was detected ten times or more. The chain links TRBV29-1 to TRBJ2-2, with D unresolved. V dropped 4 bases and J dropped 5 bases, with 8 bases sitting between them. The length of the CDR3 is 12 residues. CDR1 is SQVTM, CDR2 ANQGSEA, per germline. The CDR3 bases are TGCAGCGTTGGAAAGGAAACCGGGGAGCTGTTTTTT. Its translation is CSVGKETGELFF.

There are many counts of this clonotype. The chain has TRBV10-3 and TRBJ2-3; 11 bases align to TRBD2. The CDR3 covers 19 residues. Germline assignment: CDR1 ENHRY and CDR2 SYGVKD. J was trimmed by 0 bases and V by 2 bases; bases with no gene match: 10. CDR3 DNA sequence: TGTGCCATCAGTGAGGAACCGGGACTAGCGGAAATAAGCACAGATACGCAGTATTTT. Encoded protein: CAISEEPGLAEISTDTQYF.

This clonotype showed up many times. The gene calls are TRBV13 and TRBJ2-7; 11 bases are a match to TRBD2. The CDR3 is 14 amino acids. The junction had 6 bases not matched to a gene; V was cut back by 9 bases and J by 2 bases. Germline loops: CDR1 PRHDT, CDR2 FYEKMQ (reference sequence). CDR3 region: CASKIAGGAYEQYF. The CDR3 nucleotides read TGTGCCAGTAAGATAGCGGGGGGGGCCTACGAGCAGTACTTC.

This clonotype came up a few times. The chain links TRBV2 to TRBJ2-1; D is ambiguous. This CDR3 region has 14 residues. Germline V lookup: CDR1 SNHLY, CDR2 FYNNEI. Trimming took off 6 bases at V and 6 bases at J, with 15 bases between the two ends. DNA for the CDR3: TGTGCCAGCAGCCCCGGTGCGGATTCCAATGAGCAGTTCTTC. Its translation is CASSPGADSNEQFF. Complete variable domain (other parts from reference TRBV2 and TRBJ2-1): EPEVTQTPSHQVTQMGQEVILRCVPISNHLYFYWYRQILGQKVEFLVSFYNNEISEKSEIFDDQFSVERPDGSNFTLKIRSTKLEDSAMYFCASSPGADSNEQFFGPGTRLTVL.

This clonotype was observed at least ten times. J is TRBJ2-3 and V is TRBV29-1; 8 bases are a match to TRBD1. The ends lost 0 bases at V and 2 bases at J; junction bases unmatched: 7. From germline, CDR1 is SQVTM and CDR2 ANQGSEA. CDR3 length equals 16 residues. This chain's CDR3 is CSVEDHSTGDTDTQYF. The CDR3 DNA reads as TGCAGCGTTGAAGATCATTCGACAGGGGACACAGATACGCAGTATTTT.

This clonotype was observed a handful of times. The rearrangement links TRBV5-1 to TRBJ2-5; 13 bases are shared with TRBD2. Losses at the gene ends were 7 bases for V and 2 bases for J; bases not matched to a gene: 2. CDR1 is SGHRS and CDR2 is YFSETQ in the germline V gene. This CDR3 has 14 amino acids. The DNA of the CDR3 is TGCGCCAGCCAGACTAGCGGGGGGCAAGAGACCCAGTACTTC. Its translation: CASQTSGGQETQYF.

This clonotype has just a few counts. This chain links TRBV6-5 with TRBJ1-2; the match to TRBD1 covers 7 bases. V gave up 2 bases and J gave up 5 bases; unmatched junction bases: 8. Germline-derived CDR1 and CDR2 are MNHEY and SVGAGI. This CDR3 spans 15 amino acids. The CDR3 reads CASSYLAGGTYGYTF. CDR3 DNA: TGTGCCAGCAGTTACCTGGCAGGGGGAACATATGGCTACACCTTC.

V usage is TRBV12-3 or TRBV12-4 and J usage is TRBJ2-1; 7 positions agree with TRBD2. The CDR3 is 16 amino acids. Trimming at V came to 6 bases and at J to 2 bases, leaving 10 bases not matched to a gene. In DNA, the CDR3 is TGTGCCAGCAGCACGAAACTAGCGTTCGCCTACAATGAGCAGTTCTTC. Translated: CASSTKLAFAYNEQFF.

J is TRBJ2-1 and V is TRBV2; perhaps D is TRBD1 or TRBD2 (5 bases each). This CDR3 spans 13 amino acids. V was shortened by 6 bases and J by 5 bases, with 11 bases between the two germline ends. Germline-derived CDR1 and CDR2 are SNHLY and FYNNEI. CDR3 sequence reads: CASSTRGDNEQFF. The CDR3, as DNA: TGTGCCAGCAGCACCCGAGGGGACAATGAGCAGTTCTTC.